Detailed here is one T cell receptor beta chain. Its target is unknown. The data originate from a study of shared clonotypes between healthy human individuals. V was shortened by 0 bases and J by 0 bases, with 5 bases between the two germline ends. CDR1 and CDR2 from the germline V gene are SGHVS and FQNEAQ. The CDR3 totals 15 residues. Terminally differentiated effector memory CD45RA+ cells were left out of the naive CD8 fraction, which was CD45RO-negative and positively selected for CCR7. An assay was performed, and its level was deep. Here immunoSEQ multiplex PCR was the method, and the copy in TCRdb shows in-frame clones only, minus some. The sample lists around 2.1 million clones, approximately 94% seen once, with 1.5% to 2% in the top ten. Notes on the study in general: Rarefaction gave evidence that sorted-subset sequencing remained incomplete despite large depth.

Sequenced: naive CD8+ T cells from PBMCs. The receptor was derived from a man aged 18-30 years in good health. Some clones in this sample may be carry-over from other donors' samples. This chain links TRBV7-8 with TRBJ2-2; D is perhaps TRBD1 or TRBD2 (5 bases each). The CDR3 DNA follows: TGTGCCAGCAGCTTAGCGGGACCGAACACCGGGGAGCTGTTTTTT. This gives the protein CASSLAGPNTGELFF.